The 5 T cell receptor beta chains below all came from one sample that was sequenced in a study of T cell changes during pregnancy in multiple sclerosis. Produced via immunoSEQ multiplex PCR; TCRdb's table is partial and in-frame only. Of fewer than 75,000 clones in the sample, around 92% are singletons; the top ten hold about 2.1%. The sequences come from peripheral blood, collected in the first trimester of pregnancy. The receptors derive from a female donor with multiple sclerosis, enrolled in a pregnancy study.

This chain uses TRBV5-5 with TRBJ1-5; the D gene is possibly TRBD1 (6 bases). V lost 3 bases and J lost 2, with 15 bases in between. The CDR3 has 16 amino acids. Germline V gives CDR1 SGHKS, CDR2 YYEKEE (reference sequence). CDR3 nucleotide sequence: TGTGCCAGCAGCTCCGACCCGGGGGGCCGCAATCAGCCCCAGCATTTT. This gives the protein CASSSDPGGRNQPQHF.

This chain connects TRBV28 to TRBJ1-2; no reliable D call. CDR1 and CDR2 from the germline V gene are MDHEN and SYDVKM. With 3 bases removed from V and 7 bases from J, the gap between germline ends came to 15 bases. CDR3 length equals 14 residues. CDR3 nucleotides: TGTGCCAGCAGTTTGGCCGGAGCTGATCGTGGCTACACCTTC. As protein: CASSLAGADRGYTF.

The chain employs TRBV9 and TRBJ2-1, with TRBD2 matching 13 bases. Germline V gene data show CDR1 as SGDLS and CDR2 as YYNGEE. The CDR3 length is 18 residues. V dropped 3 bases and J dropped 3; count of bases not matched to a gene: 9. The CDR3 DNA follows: TGTGCCAGCAGCGAGGGGACTAGCGGGAACGGGGACTACAATGAGCAGTTCTTC. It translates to CASSEGTSGNGDYNEQFF.

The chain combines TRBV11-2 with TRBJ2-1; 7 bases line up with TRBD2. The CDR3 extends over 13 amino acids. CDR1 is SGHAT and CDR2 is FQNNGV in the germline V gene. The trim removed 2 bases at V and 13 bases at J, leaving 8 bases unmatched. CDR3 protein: CASSLSPGRNQFF. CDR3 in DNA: TGTGCCAGCAGCTTATCTCCCGGGAGGAATCAGTTCTTC.

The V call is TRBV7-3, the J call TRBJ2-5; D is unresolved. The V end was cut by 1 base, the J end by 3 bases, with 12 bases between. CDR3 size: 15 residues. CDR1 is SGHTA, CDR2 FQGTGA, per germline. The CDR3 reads CASSLNPGRKETQYF. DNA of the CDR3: TGTGCCAGCAGCTTAAATCCAGGCCGCAAAGAGACCCAGTACTTC.